This paragraph reports one TCR beta chain. This sample is part of a study of T-cell memory formation after mild COVID-19. Via MiXCR, TCRdb re-called the 5' RACE reads, giving one row per CDR3 protein. The data show roughly 350,000 distinct CDR3 sequences, approximately 13% seen once. The receptor was isolated from a man in his late teens or twenties who had mild COVID-19 (a few samples of this study predate the infection). Cell type and time point are not known. The sample taken for sequencing was PBMCs or a T cell subset sorted from them (not recorded which).

The CDR3 region is CASSLDGTSGGNIQYF. The CDR3 nucleotides are TGTGCCAGCAGCTTAGATGGTACTAGCGGGGGAAACATTCAGTACTTC. The gene calls are TRBV11-2 and TRBJ2-4; 11 bases match TRBD2. Germline V CDR1 and CDR2: SGHAT, FQNNGV. The CDR3 spans 16 residues. V lost 0 bases and J lost 6; bases outside the gene matches: 4.